The rows below give T cell receptor beta chains drawn from one sample of a study of blood T cell repertoires in COVID-19. TCRdb's copy holds only in-frame clones and misses some; the assay was immunoSEQ multiplex PCR. Counted here are about 140,000 clones, over 70% occurring once; the ten biggest clones make up approximately 5.1%. The specimen was PBMCs or T cells enriched from blood (not recorded which). Receptors were obtained from a man aged 70 or older who had been exposed to COVID-19. The CDR3 runs from the conserved cysteine through the conserved F or W. Not every row has a clone size; where given, it reads once, few, many or a size class.

v_gene,j_gene,abundance,CDR3aa
TRBV24-1,TRBJ2-2,NA,CATSDPKIGTHTGELFF
TRBV11-2,TRBJ2-3,NA,CASSPRTGLTGPF
TRBV6-5,TRBJ1-3,few,CASSLTGGPNTIYF
TRBV6-5,TRBJ2-5,NA,CASSLTSGRGETQYF
TRBV6-2/TRBV6-3,TRBJ2-2,NA,CASSLARTSGRGGNTGELFF
TRBV30,TRBJ2-7,NA,CAWSVGGGSYEQYF
TRBV4-3,TRBJ1-3,NA,CASSQRITFSGTGGSNTIYF
TRBV7-9,TRBJ2-1,few,CASSLGEGVNEQFF
TRBV3-1/TRBV3-2,TRBJ2-7,few,CASSPLAGAEQYF
TRBV7-2,TRBJ2-7,few,CASGTSGSYEQYF
TRBV5-1,TRBJ1-2,NA,CASSAGANYGYTF
TRBV19,TRBJ2-1,NA,CASSGKGPGQRTSGGYNEQFF
TRBV2,TRBJ2-3,NA,CASMLNTQYF
TRBV3-1/TRBV3-2,TRBJ1-1,once,CASSQGQGAEAFF
TRBV18,TRBJ2-3,NA,CASSTGTGRTDTQYF
TRBV7-9,TRBJ2-5,NA,CASSLGSGRETQYF
TRBV9,TRBJ1-4,NA,CASSQGQFNEKLFF
TRBV5-1,TRBJ2-1,NA,CASSLQVEQFF
TRBV5-6,TRBJ2-5,NA,CASYDSGGLQETQYF
TRBV11-2,TRBJ1-2,NA,CASSSRTGTGYTF
TRBV7-8,TRBJ2-1,NA,CASSRHQGNEQFF
TRBV18,TRBJ1-1,NA,CASSWTGEATEAFF
TRBV6-4,TRBJ1-1,few,CASSDSIRGTEAFF
TRBV19,TRBJ2-7,NA,CASSQSGLLSYEQYF
TRBV30,TRBJ2-7,NA,CARGLASAEQYF
TRBV4-1,TRBJ1-2,NA,CASSQGGLVGQDSYGYTF